This T cell receptor beta chain originates from a study of T-cell memory formation after mild COVID-19. This clonotype was observed many times. Its antigen is not identified. General study results and limits: The main location of contracting CD4+ clones was CM and EM, and that of contracting CD8+ clones was EMRA. Detection of some responders pre-infection suggested pre-existing cross-reactive memory T cells participated.

The 5'RACE method, run with constant-segment primers, produced TCR alpha and TCR beta cDNA libraries (carrying sample barcodes and UMIs). TCRdb itself ran the 5' RACE reads through MiXCR, one entry per CDR3 protein. Of about 430,000 distinct CDR3 sequences detected, approximately 25% appear once; the ten largest clones hold about 10%. V lost 2 bases and J lost 7, with 9 bases in between. This CDR3 comprises 13 residues. CDR1 and CDR2 (germline): MNHEY, SVGAGI. Sequenced input: PBMCs or a T cell subset sorted from them (not recorded which). The receptor was isolated from an adult woman who had mild COVID-19 (a few samples of this study predate the infection). Cell type and time point are not known. This sequence joins TRBV6-5 and TRBJ2-1; weak D call: TRBD1 (5 bases). The CDR3 nucleotides are TGTGCCAGCAGTTACCTGGGGCAGAATGAGCAGTTCTTC. Protein: CASSYLGQNEQFF.